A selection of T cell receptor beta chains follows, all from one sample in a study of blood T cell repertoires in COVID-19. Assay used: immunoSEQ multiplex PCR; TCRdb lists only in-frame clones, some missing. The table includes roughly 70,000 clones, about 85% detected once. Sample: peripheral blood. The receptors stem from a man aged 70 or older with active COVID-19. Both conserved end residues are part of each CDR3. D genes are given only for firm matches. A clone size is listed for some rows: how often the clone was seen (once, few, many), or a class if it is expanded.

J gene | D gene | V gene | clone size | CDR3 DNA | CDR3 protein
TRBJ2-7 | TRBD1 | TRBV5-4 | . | TGTGCCAGCAGCTTGGGGGACAGGGTGATGTACTTC | CASSLGDRVMYF
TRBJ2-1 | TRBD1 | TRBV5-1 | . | TGCGCCAGCAGCTTGCTGGTGACAGGGCCCCCCGTTGAGCAGTTCTTC | CASSLLVTGPPVEQFF
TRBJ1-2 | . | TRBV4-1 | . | TGCGCCAGCAGCCAGGGGCTAGGGTATGGCTACACCTTC | CASSQGLGYGYTF
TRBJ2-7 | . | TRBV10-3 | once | TGTGCCATCAGTGGACGGGACGAGCAGTACTTC | CAISGRDEQYF
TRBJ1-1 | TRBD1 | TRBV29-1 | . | TGCAGCGCGAGTCGTGGGTCAGGGGGTACTGAAGCTTTCTTT | CSASRGSGGTEAFF
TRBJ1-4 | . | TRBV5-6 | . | TGTGCCAGCAGCATGCGGGGGGGCGAAAAACTGTTTTTT | CASSMRGGEKLFF
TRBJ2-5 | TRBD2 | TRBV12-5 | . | TGTGCTAGTGCCCAAGGTGCGGGGAGGGAGCGGGAGGAGACCCAGTACTTC | CASAQGAGREREETQYF
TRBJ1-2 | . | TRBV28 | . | TGTGCCAGCTCAAGACAGGCGCGCGTTGGCTACACCTTC | CASSRQARVGYTF
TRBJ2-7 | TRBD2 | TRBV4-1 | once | TGCGCCAGCAGCCAAGACCGGCTAGCGGGAGGGCCCTACGAGCAGTACTTC | CASSQDRLAGGPYEQYF
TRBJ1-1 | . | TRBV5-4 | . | TGTGCCAGCAGCTGGGGGCCCAACACTGAAGCTTTCTTT | CASSWGPNTEAFF
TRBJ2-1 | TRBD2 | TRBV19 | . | TGTGCCAGTAGTGCCACTAGCGGGAGTTGGCGGGACAATGAGCAGTTCTTC | CASSATSGSWRDNEQFF
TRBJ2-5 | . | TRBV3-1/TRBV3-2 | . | TGTGCCAGCAGCCAAGTGGCCGGGGTTCTTGGGTACTTC | CASSQVAGVLGYF
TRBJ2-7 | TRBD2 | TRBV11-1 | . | TGTGCCAGCAGCTTAGCGGGACTAGCGGGAGTCTACGAGCAGTACTTC | CASSLAGLAGVYEQYF
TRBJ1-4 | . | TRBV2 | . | TGTGCCAGCAGTGTCCCGCACACAACAACTAATGAAAAACTGTTTTTT | CASSVPHTTTNEKLFF
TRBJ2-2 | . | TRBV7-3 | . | TGTGCCAGCAGCTTAACGGGTCTCCAGGGGCTGTTTTTT | CASSLTGLQGLFF
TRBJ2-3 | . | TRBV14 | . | TGTGCCAGCAGCCAAGGCCCGGACAGATGGAGCACAGATACGCAGTATTTT | CASSQGPDRWSTDTQYF
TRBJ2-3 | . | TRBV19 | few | TGTGCCAGTAGTCCACAGGGTTCGGGAGATACGCAGTATTTT | CASSPQGSGDTQYF
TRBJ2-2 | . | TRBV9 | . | TGTGCCAGCAGCGTAAATCGGCGGGCCGCAAACACCGGGGAGCTGTTTTTT | CASSVNRRAANTGELFF
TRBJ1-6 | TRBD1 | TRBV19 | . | TGTGCCAGTAGTACCCGGGACAGGGTATCACCCCTCCACTTT | CASSTRDRVSPLHF
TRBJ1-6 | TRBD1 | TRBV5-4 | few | TGTGCCAGCAGCCCCACCGGGACAGGGGTTGGGTCACCCCTCCACTTT | CASSPTGTGVGSPLHF
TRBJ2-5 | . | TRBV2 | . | TGTGCCAGCATGGGGACTCAAGAGACCCAGTACTTC | CASMGTQETQYF
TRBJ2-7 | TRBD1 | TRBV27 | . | TGTGCCAGCAGGGGACAGGGGGGTTACGAGCAGTACTTC | CASRGQGGYEQYF
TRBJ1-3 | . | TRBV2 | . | TGTGCCAGCAGTGAAGCGGTCAGCTCTGGAAACACCATATATTTT | CASSEAVSSGNTIYF
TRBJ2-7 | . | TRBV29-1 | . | TGCAGCGTTGGGCGGGCCCCCTACGAGCAGTACTTC | CSVGRAPYEQYF
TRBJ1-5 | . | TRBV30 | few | TGTGCCTGGAGGGGTCCAGGCAACAATCAGCCCCAGCATTTT | CAWRGPGNNQPQHF
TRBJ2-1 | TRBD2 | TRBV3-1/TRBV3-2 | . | TGTGCCAGCAGCCAACTGGGAGCGGGATCCTACAATGAGCAGTTCTTC | CASSQLGAGSYNEQFF
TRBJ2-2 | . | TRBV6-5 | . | TGTGCCAGCAGTCTAGGGGCCGGGGAGCTGTTTTTT | CASSLGAGELFF
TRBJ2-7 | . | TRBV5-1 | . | TGCGCCAGCAACCCGAGGTGGGACGGGAGCGAGCAGTACTTC | CASNPRWDGSEQYF
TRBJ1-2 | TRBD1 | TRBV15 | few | TGTGCCACCAGCAGGCCCCGGACAGGTCGCTACACCTTC | CATSRPRTGRYTF
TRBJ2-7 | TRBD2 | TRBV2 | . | TGTGCCAGCAGTACGACTAGCGGGAGGGCGGGCGAGCAGTACTTC | CASSTTSGRAGEQYF
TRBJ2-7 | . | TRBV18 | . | TGTGCCAGCTCACCCTATCCCCAGTCGGGGACCTACGAGCAGTACTTC | CASSPYPQSGTYEQYF
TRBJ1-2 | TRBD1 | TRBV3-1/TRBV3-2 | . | TGTGCCAGCAGCCCGACAGGGCCGAACTATGGCTACACCTTC | CASSPTGPNYGYTF
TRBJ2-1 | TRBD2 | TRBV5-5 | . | TGTGCCAGCAGCTTTGGGCTAGCGGGAGGAGGTGAGCAGTTCTTC | CASSFGLAGGGEQFF
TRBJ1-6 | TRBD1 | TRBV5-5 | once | TGTGCCAGCAGCGGCGACAGGGCCAGAAATTCACCCCTCCACTTT | CASSGDRARNSPLHF
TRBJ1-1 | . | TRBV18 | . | TGTGCCAGCTCACCACCCCAACCCGGGGTCGGGGGGAACACTGAAGCTTTCTTT | CASSPPQPGVGGNTEAFF
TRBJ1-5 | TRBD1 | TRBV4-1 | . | TGCGCCAGCAGCCAATGGGGACAGTCCAATCAGCCCCAGCATTTT | CASSQWGQSNQPQHF
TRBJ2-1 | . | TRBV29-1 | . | TGCAGCGTTGAGAGGGCCCGGGATGAGCAGTTCTTC | CSVERARDEQFF